Only a few counts were recorded for the clone carrying this T cell receptor (beta chain). The PCR had 60 Vbeta and 13 Jbeta primers. Only in-frame clones appear in the TCRdb table, and some are missing; sequencing was by immunoSEQ multiplex PCR. The sample lists some 100,000 clones; 70% to 80% were seen once. This specimen belongs to a study of cytomegalovirus exposure and HLA in healthy donors. The CDR3 runs to 15 residues. CDR1 MNHNY and CDR2 SVGAGI come from the germline V gene (reference sequence). V dropped 2 bases and J dropped 3; count of bases not matched to a gene: 6. The sequencing sample was made of PBMCs. The receptor comes from a male donor in good health and CMV-seropositive. This chain links TRBV6-6 with TRBJ2-7, with 8 bases aligning to TRBD1. DNA for the CDR3: TGTGCCAGCAGTTACCTCGGACAGGGTGACTACGAGCAGTACTTC. Encoded protein: CASSYLGQGDYEQYF.